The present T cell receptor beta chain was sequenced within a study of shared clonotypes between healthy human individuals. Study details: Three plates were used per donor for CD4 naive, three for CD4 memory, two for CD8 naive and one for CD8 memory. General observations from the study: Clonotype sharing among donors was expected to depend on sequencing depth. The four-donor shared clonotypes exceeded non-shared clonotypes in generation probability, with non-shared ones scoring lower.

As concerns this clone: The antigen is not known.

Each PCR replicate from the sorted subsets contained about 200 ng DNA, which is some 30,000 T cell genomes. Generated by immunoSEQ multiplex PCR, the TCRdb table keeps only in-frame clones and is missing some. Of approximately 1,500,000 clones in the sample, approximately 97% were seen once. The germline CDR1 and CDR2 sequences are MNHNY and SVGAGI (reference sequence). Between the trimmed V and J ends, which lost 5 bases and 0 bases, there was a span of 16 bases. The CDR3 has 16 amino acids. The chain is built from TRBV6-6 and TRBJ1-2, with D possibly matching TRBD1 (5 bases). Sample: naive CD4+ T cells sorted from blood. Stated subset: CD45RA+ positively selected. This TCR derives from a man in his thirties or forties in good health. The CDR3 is CASSRGPGESNYGYTF. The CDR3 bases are TGTGCCAGCAGTCGCGGACCGGGGGAATCTAACTATGGCTACACCTTC.